The T cell receptor (beta chain) under discussion was sequenced for a study of long-term antiretroviral therapy in people with HIV. This CDR3 spans 13 amino acids. Germline CDR1 KGHSH, CDR2 LQKENI. The V and J ends lost 3 bases and 8 bases respectively, with 13 bases between them. This clone was detected only a few times. Antigen specificity is unknown. The run of the v3.0 immunoSEQ assay was at survey level. Clones were read by immunoSEQ multiplex PCR, and TCRdb kept only the in-frame ones, dropping some. The sample includes tens of thousands of clones, around 86% seen only once; the top ten take 6.2%. General observations from the study: Across all time points, the repertoire was dominated by clones that expanded before ART. The ART regimens used between about 2003 and 2018 may be less effective than current ones. Despite increasing after ART, diversity remained lower than that of transplant donor controls.

This sequence was found in a man aged 18 to 35 with HIV. The V and J genes are TRBV18 and TRBJ1-1; D not resolved. Specimen: unsorted PBMCs, collected 1 year after starting antiretroviral therapy. The CDR3 DNA is TGTGCCAGCTCACCCGCCCCAGGCGGAGAAGCTTTCTTT. This codes for CASSPAPGGEAFF.